The sequence of this T cell receptor (beta chain) was determined in a study of T cell responses to AZD1222 COVID-19 vaccine. Whole-study results and caveats: None of the repertoires were sampled until the peak T cell response had passed. Females outnumbered males among donors, who were mostly white British; clonal diversity was possibly underestimated.

To note about this clone: Antigen unknown.

The length of the CDR3 is 15 residues. Germline V gene sequence: CDR1 LNHNV, CDR2 YYDKDF (reference sequence). V was shortened by 0 bases and J by 5 bases, with 14 bases between the two germline ends. Assay used: immunoSEQ multiplex PCR; TCRdb lists only in-frame clones, some missing. The repertoire holds under 110,000 clones, with about 82% as singletons. The rearrangement links TRBV15 to TRBJ2-7; the D call may be TRBD1 or TRBD2 (6 bases each). The input for sequencing was peripheral blood, taken on day 0 of AZD1222 vaccination. The origin of this receptor is an adult in good health. CDR3 nucleotides: TGTGCCACCAGCAGAGAGCGGGACAATTCAAACGAGCAGTACTTC. It codes for CATSRERDNSNEQYF.